The present T cell receptor beta chain was sequenced within a study of blood T cell repertoires in COVID-19. Assay: immunoSEQ multiplex PCR; the TCRdb copy retains only in-frame clones and omits some. Seen here are about 370,000 clones, roughly 86% observed once, and the top ten hold roughly a tenth. This CDR3 has 13 residues. Trimming left V 8 bases short and J 0 bases short, with 8 bases between. The chain combines TRBV12-3 or TRBV12-4 with TRBJ2-1; D uncertain. The sequence came from a woman aged 30 to 39 with COVID-19, enrolled during active disease. Sample: peripheral blood. The CDR3 DNA reads TGTGCCAGCCTGATGAGCTCCTACAATGAGCAGTTCTTC. Translated, it gives CASLMSSYNEQFF.